Each of the 4 T cell receptor beta chains below was sequenced from the same sample in a study of blood T cell repertoires in COVID-19. Sequencing used immunoSEQ multiplex PCR; TCRdb keeps in-frame clones, though not all of them. The data hold 360,000 or so clones, with roughly 91% observed a single time. Sequencing was carried out using PBMCs or T cells enriched from blood (not recorded which). These receptors were collected from a woman in her twenties or thirties who had recovered from COVID-19.

The J gene is TRBJ2-1, the V gene TRBV28, with D perhaps matching TRBD2 (5 bases). The ends were cut back, 2 bases at V and 1 base at J, with 12 bases in the middle. Germline CDR1 reads MDHEN; CDR2 reads SYDVKM. The CDR3 is 16 amino acids. The CDR3 DNA follows: TGTGCCAGCAGTTTAGGAGGCGGCGGATCCTACAATGAGCAGTTCTTC. Translating gives CASSLGGGGSYNEQFF.

This clone came up a few times. The rearrangement uses TRBV5-6 and TRBJ1-1; TRBD1 matches 7 bases. V lost 3 bases to trimming and J lost 4 bases; unmatched junction nucleotides: 15. This CDR3 region has 17 residues. Per germline, CDR1 SGHDT and CDR2 YYEEEE. The CDR3 DNA sequence: TGTGCCAGCAGCTACCTAGGACAGGTGGGGTTTAGCACTGAAGCTTTCTTT. The encoded protein is CASSYLGQVGFSTEAFF.

The genes are TRBV29-1 and TRBJ2-7; 7 nucleotides line up with TRBD1. Germline V gene sequence: CDR1 SQVTM, CDR2 ANQGSEA. The CDR3 length is 14 residues. V lost 1 base to trimming and J lost 5 bases; unmatched junction nucleotides: 8. Written as DNA, the CDR3 is TGCAGCGTTGAAGGTCACAGGGGTCTGGACGAGCAGTACTTC. This encodes CSVEGHRGLDEQYF.

This clone was seen more than once but under ten times. The chain uses TRBV12-5 and TRBJ1-1; no definite D call. Between the trimmed V and J ends, which lost 4 bases and 5 bases, there was a span of 17 bases. The CDR3 sequence is 15 residues long. Germline assignment: CDR1 LGHNT and CDR2 FRNRAP. CDR3 sequence reads: CASGSPSEGRTEAFF. The CDR3 DNA follows: TGTGCTAGTGGTTCTCCCTCTGAGGGTAGGACTGAAGCTTTCTTT.